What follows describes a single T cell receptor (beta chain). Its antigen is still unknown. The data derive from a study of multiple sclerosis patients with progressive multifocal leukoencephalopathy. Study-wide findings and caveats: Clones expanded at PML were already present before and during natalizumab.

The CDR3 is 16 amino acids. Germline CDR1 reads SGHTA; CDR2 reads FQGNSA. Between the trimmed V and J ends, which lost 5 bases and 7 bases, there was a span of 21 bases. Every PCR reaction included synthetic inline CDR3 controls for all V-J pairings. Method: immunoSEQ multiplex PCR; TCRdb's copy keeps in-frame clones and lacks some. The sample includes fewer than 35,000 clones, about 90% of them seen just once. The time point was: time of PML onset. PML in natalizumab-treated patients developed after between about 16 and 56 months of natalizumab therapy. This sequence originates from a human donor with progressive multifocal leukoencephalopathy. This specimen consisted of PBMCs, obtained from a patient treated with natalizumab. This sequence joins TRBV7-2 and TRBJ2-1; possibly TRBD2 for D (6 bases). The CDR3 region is CASSLTPGTAFNEQFF. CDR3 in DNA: TGTGCCAGCAGCCTGACACCCGGGACTGCTTTTAATGAGCAGTTCTTC.